Listed below are T cell receptor beta chains from one sample, sequenced in a study of T cells after yellow fever vaccination. TCRdb re-called the 5' RACE reads with MiXCR, one entry per CDR3 protein. The sample has a few hundred thousand distinct CDR3 sequences, 8.7% seen once. Sequences were derived from PBMCs, sampled on the day of the first yellow fever vaccination. These receptor sequences come from a man between 18 and 29 years old who received the YFV17D yellow fever vaccine. Both conserved end residues are part of each CDR3. D genes are given only for firm matches. Size values are once, few and many counts, or a class for expanded clones, and some rows have none.

J gene,D gene,V gene,clone size,CDR3 DNA,CDR3 protein
TRBJ2-1,TRBD2,TRBV7-4,few,TGTGCCAGCAGCTTACCCCTTTCGGGGGGGGCCCGGAACAATGAGCAGTTCTTC,CASSLPLSGGARNNEQFF
TRBJ1-6,-,TRBV6-1,many,TGTGCCAGCAGTGAAGCAGGGTGGGGGTCACCCCTCCACTTT,CASSEAGWGSPLHF
TRBJ2-5,TRBD1,TRBV5-4,-,TGTGCCAGCAGCAAGGGACAGGGTTATAGGGAGACCCAGTACTTC,CASSKGQGYRETQYF
TRBJ1-6,TRBD1,TRBV6-1,many,TGTGCCAGCAGTATCAGGCGGCAGGGGGCCTTAAACTTT,CASSIRRQGALNF
TRBJ2-5,-,TRBV4-1,few,TGCGCCAGCAGCCAAGATGAGGGGCGGGGACAGACCCAGTACTTC,CASSQDEGRGQTQYF
TRBJ2-7,-,TRBV7-2,-,TGTGCCAGCAGTCGTCAGGGATCCGGCTACGAGCAGTACTTC,CASSRQGSGYEQYF
TRBJ1-1,TRBD1,TRBV7-2,few,TGTGCCAGCACCCGGGACAGTCGGCGCACTGAAGCTTTCTTT,CASTRDSRRTEAFF
TRBJ2-1,-,TRBV6-5,-,TGTGCCAGCAGTTCCCGGGGGGCAACAATCCTAGTGTATAGTGAGCAGTTCTTC,CASSSRGATILVYSEQFF
TRBJ2-7,-,TRBV5-1,many,TGCGCCAGCAGCGGAAGACTTCAGGGAATTGACAATTTCTACGAGCAGTACTTC,CASSGRLQGIDNFYEQYF
TRBJ2-5,TRBD2,TRBV4-2,many,TGTGCCAGCAGCCAAGATACCTCGGGAGGGGAGACCCAGTACTTC,CASSQDTSGGETQYF
TRBJ1-5,-,TRBV20-1,-,TGCAGTGCTAGAGCCGGGTCGAGCAATCAGCCCCAGCATTTT,CSARAGSSNQPQHF
TRBJ2-3,-,TRBV10-3,few,TGTGCCATCAGTGAGACCGTCAATACAGGGTCGGGGACAGATACGCAGTATTTT,CAISETVNTGSGTDTQYF
TRBJ1-5,-,TRBV7-2,many,TGTGCCAGCAGCACACAGGGAGTAAGCAATCAGCCCCAGCATTTT,CASSTQGVSNQPQHF
TRBJ1-4,-,TRBV27,-,TGTGCCAGCAGCGACGCAGGTGACTATAATGAAAAACTGTTTTTT,CASSDAGDYNEKLFF
TRBJ2-2,-,TRBV5-1,many,TGCGCCAGCAGCTTGGGCCAGCAAGCGAACACCGGGGAGCTGTTTTTT,CASSLGQQANTGELFF
TRBJ2-3,TRBD2,TRBV18,-,TGTGCCAGCTCACCAAGACTAGCGGGGGGCGTGTATACGCAGTATTTT,CASSPRLAGGVYTQYF
TRBJ1-5,-,TRBV7-6,few,TGTGCCAGCAGCTCAGCTTCGGATGGAAGTCAGCCCCAGCATTTT,CASSSASDGSQPQHF
TRBJ1-4,-,TRBV4-3,few,TGCGCCAGCAGCCCAAGTCTCATTAATGAAAAACTGTTTTTT,CASSPSLINEKLFF
TRBJ2-1,TRBD1,TRBV7-7,-,TGTGCTAGCAGCCAGGACAGGAACAATGAGCAGTTCTTC,CASSQDRNNEQFF
TRBJ2-5,TRBD1,TRBV5-1,-,TGCGCCAGCAGCTCCGAGCCGGGACAGGGGGAGACCCAGTACTTC,CASSSEPGQGETQYF
TRBJ2-1,-,TRBV12-2,-,TGTGCAAGTCGCTGTGGGACTAGCGGGCCGACCCGCAATGAGCAGTTCTTC,CASRCGTSGPTRNEQFF
TRBJ2-3,-,TRBV2,-,TGTGCCAGCAGGAGGACTATGTTTCAAGATACGCAGTATTTT,CASRRTMFQDTQYF
TRBJ2-5,-,TRBV6-1,few,TGTGCCAGCCCCGTAGGGACTGGGAGCGGGTACCAAGAGACCCAGTACTTC,CASPVGTGSGYQETQYF
TRBJ1-6,-,TRBV30,few,TGTGCCAAAGGGGAACAGGAGGGTTCACCCCTCCACTTT,CAKGEQEGSPLHF
TRBJ1-5,-,TRBV6-1,-,TGTGCCAGCGGCGACAGGCCTTATAGCAATCAGCCCCAGCATTTT,CASGDRPYSNQPQHF
TRBJ1-4,-,TRBV12-3/TRBV12-4,few,TGTGCCAGCAGTTTAAGGGGACGGCCAGGCTTCCTTGGCCCTGCAACTAATGAAAAACTGTTTTTT,CASSLRGRPGFLGPATNEKLFF
TRBJ2-1,TRBD1,TRBV4-1,-,TGCGCCAGCAGCCCGTTTCCGGGACAGAACAATGAGCAGTTCTTC,CASSPFPGQNNEQFF
TRBJ1-3,-,TRBV7-8,few,TGTGCCAGCAGCTTAGATTCGGGAGCCTTCTCTGGAAACACCATATATTTT,CASSLDSGAFSGNTIYF
TRBJ2-2,-,TRBV7-9,once,TGTGCCAACTCTACGACGGGAGTCGGATCCACCGGGGAGCTGTTTTTT,CANSTTGVGSTGELFF
TRBJ1-3,-,TRBV5-4,-,TGTGCCAGCAGCATACACCCGGGACCACAGGGTGGAAACACCATATATTTT,CASSIHPGPQGGNTIYF
TRBJ2-3,-,TRBV10-3,many,TGTGCCATCCGGGACTCTAGCACAGATACGCAGTATTTT,CAIRDSSTDTQYF
TRBJ1-5,-,TRBV18,-,TGTGCCAGCTCACCAGCGACCCCGAAGGAGGTTCAGCCCCAGCATTTT,CASSPATPKEVQPQHF
TRBJ1-5,-,TRBV27,few,TGTGCCAGCAGTCCCCAGTGGGTAGGGGATACCAATCAGCCCCAGCATTTT,CASSPQWVGDTNQPQHF